These 22 T cell receptor beta chains share one sample of origin, sequenced in a study of T-cell memory formation after mild COVID-19. TCRdb re-analysed the 5' RACE reads in MiXCR, keeping a single row per CDR3 protein. Altogether about 130,000 distinct CDR3 sequences are present, about 6% being singletons, with the ten largest covering about 2.2%. What was sequenced was PBMCs or a T cell subset sorted from them (not recorded which). All receptors come from an adult woman who had mild COVID-19 (a few samples of this study predate the infection). Cell type and time point are not known.

The chain links TRBV6-5 to TRBJ1-5, with a tentative D call TRBD1 (6 bases). CDR1 and CDR2 from the germline V gene are MNHEY and SVGAGI. The V gene lost 5 bases and the J gene lost 1 base, with 15 bases spanning the gap. The CDR3 contains 16 residues. In DNA, the CDR3 is TGTGCCAGCAGTACCACAGGGATCCCCAGCAATCAGCCCCAGCATTTT. Translating gives CASSTTGIPSNQPQHF.

This chain links TRBV5-1 with TRBJ1-4; D call uncertain. The V gene's germline CDR1 is SGHRS and CDR2 YFSETQ. The CDR3 runs 13 residues. Trimming removed 4 bases from V and 8 bases from J, with 12 bases in between. CDR3 sequence reads: CASSGRPGEKLFF. CDR3 bases: TGCGCCAGCAGCGGACGTCCAGGCGAAAAACTGTTTTTT.

This clonotype has only a few counts. The chain is built from TRBV25-1 and TRBJ2-7, with D perhaps matching TRBD1 (6 bases). Germline CDR1 MGHDK, CDR2 SYGVNS. Trimming took off 7 bases at V and 3 bases at J, with 13 bases between the two ends. This CDR3 region has 13 residues. The CDR3 region is CASTQGAFYEQYF. CDR3 sequence (DNA): TGTGCCAGCACACAGGGAGCGTTCTACGAGCAGTACTTC.

At least ten counts were recorded for this clonotype. This sequence joins TRBV9 and TRBJ2-3, with D uncertain. The CDR3 is 13 amino acids. Germline loops: CDR1 SGDLS, CDR2 YYNGEE. The ends were cut back, 0 bases at V and 4 bases at J, with 6 bases in the middle. The CDR3 spells CASSVEVADTQYF. CDR3 coding DNA: TGTGCCAGCAGCGTAGAGGTCGCAGATACGCAGTATTTT.

This clonotype was counted ten times or more. The V call is TRBV20-1, the J call TRBJ1-5; no firm D call. Between the trimmed V and J ends, which lost 1 base and 1 base, there was a span of 8 bases. CDR3 size: 14 residues. Germline CDR1 is DFQATT and CDR2 is SNEGSKA (reference sequence). This CDR3 is CSARADMSNQPQHF. CDR3 DNA sequence: TGCAGTGCTAGAGCCGACATGAGCAATCAGCCCCAGCATTTT.

This clonotype was detected only a few times. V gene TRBV6-2 or TRBV6-3 combines with J gene TRBJ1-1, with TRBD1 matching over 7 bases. The V gene's germline CDR1 is MNHEY and CDR2 SVGEGT. V shed 5 bases and J 6 bases; nucleotides not matched to a gene: 21. CDR3 length: 18 residues. This CDR3 reads CASSLTVAAGGIGAEAFF. In DNA form, the CDR3 reads TGTGCCAGCAGTCTCACCGTGGCGGCAGGGGGGATCGGGGCTGAAGCTTTCTTT.

This clonotype was found a few times. This chain links TRBV5-1 with TRBJ2-1; D is perhaps TRBD1 (5 bases). The V end lost 2 bases, the J end lost 9 bases, and 15 bases lay between the germline ends. From germline, CDR1 is SGHRS and CDR2 YFSETQ. This CDR3 contains 14 residues. The DNA for the CDR3 is TGCGCCAGCAGCTTACTGACAGCGTCCGGTGAGCAGTTCTTC. Protein: CASSLLTASGEQFF.

This clonotype was picked up many times. J is TRBJ2-3 and V is TRBV6-6; perhaps TRBD2 as D (5 bases). The CDR3 sequence is 18 residues long. The V and J ends lost 4 bases and 0 bases respectively, with 20 bases between them. In germline, CDR1 is MNHNY, CDR2 SVGAGI (reference sequence). The CDR3 is CASSSPRIPGISTDTQYF. The CDR3 coding sequence is TGTGCCAGCAGTTCCCCAAGAATTCCGGGGATCAGCACAGATACGCAGTATTTT.

CDR3 protein: CASSVVRGGELFF. For the CDR3, the DNA is TGTGCCAGCAGCGTAGTGAGAGGCGGGGAGCTGTTTTTT. V and J are TRBV9 and TRBJ2-2; D not resolved. This CDR3 contains 13 residues. The germline V gene encodes CDR1 SGDLS and CDR2 YYNGEE. Trimming shortened V by 0 bases and J by 7 bases, and 7 bases separated the two germline ends.

The chain joins TRBV7-6 to TRBJ2-3; 9 positions agree with TRBD2. The CDR3 runs to 18 residues. Germline CDR1 reads SGHVS; CDR2 reads FNYEAQ. V dropped 0 bases and J dropped 8; count of bases not matched to a gene: 15. The CDR3 here is CASSLAQGSGGPQGTQYF. CDR3 bases: TGTGCCAGCAGCTTAGCGCAGGGTAGCGGGGGACCCCAGGGTACGCAGTATTTT.

This chain links TRBV6-5 with TRBJ1-5, with 7 bases lining up with TRBD1. The CDR3 length is 16 residues. Trimming at V came to 4 bases and at J to 5 bases, leaving 11 bases not matched to a gene. Germline loops: CDR1 MNHEY, CDR2 SVGAGI. The CDR3 sequence is CASSSLIRDRDQPQHF. DNA for the CDR3: TGTGCCAGCAGTTCTCTCATCCGGGACAGAGATCAGCCCCAGCATTTT.

Only a few counts were recorded for this clonotype. The chain links TRBV15 to TRBJ2-7, with D tentatively TRBD1 (5 bases). The CDR3 has 14 residues. From germline, CDR1 is LNHNV and CDR2 YYDKDF (reference sequence). Deletions cut 5 bases from V and 1 base from J, with 12 bases between. CDR3: CATSRMGQSYEQYF. The CDR3 nucleotides are TGTGCCACCAGCCGGATGGGGCAGTCCTACGAGCAGTACTTC.

This clonotype was observed a few times. The chain recombines TRBV7-2 with TRBJ1-1; D call uncertain. There are 14 residues in the CDR3. Germline V CDR1 and CDR2: SGHTA, FQGNSA. With 2 bases removed from V and 4 bases from J, the gap between germline ends came to 11 bases. CDR3 sequence: CASSLYGRSTEAFF. For the CDR3, the DNA is TGTGCCAGCAGCTTATACGGGCGGAGCACTGAAGCTTTCTTT.

This clonotype was seen only a few times. V is TRBV20-1 and J is TRBJ1-2; D is ambiguous. V was cut by 3 bases and J by 2 bases, with 10 bases left in between. Germline lookup yields CDR1 DFQATT and CDR2 SNEGSKA (reference sequence). CDR3 length equals 13 residues. The CDR3 bases are TGCAGTGCTAGGGATGGCACCAACTATGGCTACACCTTC. Amino acids: CSARDGTNYGYTF.

V gene TRBV5-1 combines with J gene TRBJ1-2, with a tentative D call TRBD1 (5 bases). V was shortened by 4 bases and J by 8 bases, with 24 bases between the two germline ends. This CDR3 has 16 amino acids. CDR1 and CDR2 (germline): SGHRS, YFSETQ. The CDR3 DNA sequence: TGCGCCAGCAGCCCCCGAGGCAGGGAGCTTGTAGGGGGCTACACCTTC. Its translation is CASSPRGRELVGGYTF.

The chain carries TRBV4-1 and TRBJ2-2, with TRBD1 identical over 8 bases. Looked up from germline, CDR1 is MGHRA and CDR2 is YSYEKL. The trim removed 6 bases at V and 6 bases at J, leaving 9 bases unmatched. This CDR3 spans 15 amino acids. The CDR3 loop is CASSRRDRSAGELFF. DNA for the CDR3: TGCGCCAGCAGTAGGAGGGACAGGTCGGCCGGGGAGCTGTTTTTT.

In its sample, this clonotype was seen many times. This chain connects TRBV5-6 to TRBJ2-5; D is perhaps TRBD1 or TRBD2 (5 bases each). CDR3 length equals 14 residues. CDR1 is SGHDT, CDR2 YYEEEE, per germline. V was shortened by 4 bases and J by 5 bases, with 15 bases between the two germline ends. CDR3 coding DNA: TGTGCCAGCAGCCGGGACCAACATGTGGAGACCCAGTACTTC. Amino acid sequence: CASSRDQHVETQYF.

V is TRBV19 and J is TRBJ2-2; D perhaps matches TRBD2 (5 bases). This CDR3 comprises 13 residues. Germline V gene data show CDR1 as LNHDA and CDR2 as SQIVND (reference sequence). Trimming removed 6 bases at V and 3 bases at J, with 8 bases between. CDR3 residues: CASRLADTGELFF. In DNA, the CDR3 is TGTGCCAGTAGGCTAGCCGACACCGGGGAGCTGTTTTTT.

This clonotype was detected ten times or more. The CDR3 DNA reads TGTGCCAGCTCCCTTACAGCCGACTTTGAAGCTTTCTTT. Its translation: CASSLTADFEAFF. The chain uses TRBV18 and TRBJ1-1, with D hard to call. The CDR3 runs to 13 residues. V was cut by 6 bases and J by 7 bases, with 15 bases left in between. Germline-derived CDR1 and CDR2 are KGHSH and LQKENI.

The V gene is TRBV10-2, the J gene TRBJ2-6, with TRBD1 as a possible D gene (5 bases). Germline CDR1 and CDR2: WSHSY and SAAADI. V lost 9 bases, J lost 0 bases, and 6 bases lay in between. This CDR3 has 13 amino acids. CDR3 DNA: TGCGCCAGTAGGGGCTCTGGGGCCAACGTCCTGACTTTC. Protein: CASRGSGANVLTF.

There are many counts of this clonotype. The V call is TRBV12-3 or TRBV12-4, the J call TRBJ2-4, with D unclear. V lost 3 bases and J lost 11, with 20 bases in between. This CDR3 has 15 amino acids. The CDR3 DNA reads as TGTGCCAGCAGTTTTCGAAGAATCTACCTGAGTGTTCAGTACTTC. Protein product: CASSFRRIYLSVQYF.

The gene calls are TRBV3-1 and TRBJ2-1, with unresolved D. The germline CDR1 and CDR2 sequences are LGHDT and YNNKEL (reference sequence). The CDR3 sequence is 13 residues long. V lost 0 bases and J lost 5, with 5 bases in between. The CDR3 DNA sequence: TGTGCCAGCAGCCAAGATCCGCACAATGAGCAGTTCTTC. The encoded protein is CASSQDPHNEQFF.